Each of the 30 T cell receptor beta chains below was sequenced from the same sample in a study of cytotoxic CD8 clonotypes in ibrutinib-treated CLL. Assay used: immunoSEQ multiplex PCR; TCRdb lists only in-frame clones, some missing. The sample gives fewer than 300,000 clones, around 76% of which show up once; approximately 5.1% is in the top ten. The source was PBMCs, collected at disease progression, from a patient treated with ibrutinib. The receptor source for this set is a human donor with chronic lymphocytic leukemia.

V gene TRBV11-2 combines with J gene TRBJ2-7; the D gene is possibly TRBD2 (5 bases). The germline CDR1 and CDR2 sequences are SGHAT and FQNNGV. Trimming stripped 3 bases from V and 0 bases from J, with 6 bases between. The CDR3 has 13 residues. The CDR3 protein is CASSFGSSYEQYF. CDR3 coding DNA: TGTGCCAGCAGCTTTGGGAGCTCCTACGAGCAGTACTTC.

This sequence joins TRBV6-5 and TRBJ1-1, with no clear D. The CDR3 covers 14 residues. CDR1 MNHEY and CDR2 SVGAGI come from the germline V gene. Trimming stripped 4 bases from V and 0 bases from J, with 9 bases between. The CDR3 nucleotides are TGTGCCAGCAGTTTCTTCGACTTGAACACTGAAGCTTTCTTT. Translating gives CASSFFDLNTEAFF.

This clone came up a few times. The chain recombines TRBV5-4 with TRBJ2-3; 7 bases agree with TRBD2. Germline V gives CDR1 SGHNT, CDR2 YYREEE (reference sequence). The CDR3 loop spans 16 amino acids. After removal of 0 bases from V and 2 bases from J, the junction contained 6 bases not matched to a gene. DNA for the CDR3: TGTGCCAGCAGCTTGGTCGGCGGGGGTTACACAGATACGCAGTATTTT. It is translated as CASSLVGGGYTDTQYF.

The chain carries TRBV7-9 and TRBJ2-1; 8 bases are shared with TRBD2. With V trimmed by 6 bases and J by 3 bases, 7 bases remained unmatched. The germline V gene has CDR1 SEHNR and CDR2 FQNEAQ (reference sequence). The CDR3 has 15 amino acids. The CDR3: CASRLSGTSYNEQFF. The CDR3 DNA follows: TGTGCCAGCAGGCTATCCGGGACTAGCTACAATGAGCAGTTCTTC.

V usage is TRBV27 and J usage is TRBJ1-2; D perhaps matches TRBD1 (5 bases). The V end lost 2 bases, the J end lost 8 bases, and 18 bases lay between the germline ends. This CDR3 contains 15 residues. CDR1 MNHEY and CDR2 SMNVEV come from the germline V gene (reference sequence). DNA of the CDR3: TGTGCCAGCAGTTTACGGCAGGGCAGGGAAGAAGGCTACACCTTC. It translates to CASSLRQGREEGYTF.

The chain is built from TRBV5-1 and TRBJ2-7; 9 bases map to TRBD1. V gave up 6 bases and J gave up 4 bases; unmatched junction bases: 11. The germline V gene encodes CDR1 SGHRS and CDR2 YFSETQ. The CDR3 contains 15 residues. As DNA, the CDR3 is TGCGCCAGCAACCCCGGGACAGGGTCACCGTACGAGCAGTACTTC. It encodes CASNPGTGSPYEQYF.

This clone was seen more than once but under ten times. At the DNA level, this CDR3 is encoded by other sequences in the same sample as well. V usage is TRBV18 and J usage is TRBJ2-7; 9 positions agree with TRBD1. The length of the CDR3 is 14 residues. Looked up from germline, CDR1 is KGHSH and CDR2 is LQKENI. V dropped 3 bases and J dropped 2; count of bases not matched to a gene: 2. The CDR3 region has the DNA TGTGCCAGCTCACCGGGACAGGGCGCCTACGAGCAGTACTTC. This sequence encodes CASSPGQGAYEQYF.

V is TRBV29-1 and J is TRBJ1-2; TRBD1 matches 12 bases. Trimming removed 6 bases from V and 4 bases from J; junction bases left unmatched: 9. CDR1 and CDR2 from the germline V gene are SQVTM and ANQGSEA. This CDR3 is 15 amino acids long. In nucleotides, the CDR3 is TGCAGCGTCTTACGGGACAGGGGGCGCGGCTATGGCTACACCTTC. Translation: CSVLRDRGRGYGYTF.

The V call is TRBV2, the J call TRBJ2-5; unclear D gene. Germline V CDR1 and CDR2: SNHLY, FYNNEI. The CDR3 has 14 residues. V lost 4 bases to trimming and J lost 5 bases, with 14 bases between them. The CDR3: CASSVMVVGETQYF. In DNA, the CDR3 is TGTGCCAGCAGTGTGATGGTGGTAGGCGAGACCCAGTACTTC.

The rearrangement uses TRBV9 and TRBJ2-3; D may be TRBD2 (6 bases). V dropped 4 bases and J dropped 5 bases, with 23 bases sitting between them. Germline V gene sequence: CDR1 SGDLS, CDR2 YYNGEE. This CDR3 region has 17 residues. CDR3 protein: CASSPALFSGAGDTQYF. For the CDR3, the DNA is TGTGCCAGCAGCCCGGCCCTTTTCTCGGGAGCGGGAGATACGCAGTATTTT.

This clone showed up just once. The genes are TRBV6-6 and TRBJ2-1, with 14 bases identical to TRBD2. Germline V gene sequence: CDR1 MNHNY, CDR2 SVGAGI (reference sequence). V was clipped by 4 bases and J by 7 bases; unmatched bases: 6. This CDR3 is 16 amino acids long. CDR3 protein: CASSSRLAGGRNEQFF. CDR3 coding DNA: TGTGCCAGCAGTTCACGACTAGCGGGGGGGCGGAATGAGCAGTTCTTC.

The genes are TRBV9 and TRBJ1-1, with D possibly TRBD1 on 5 matching bases. CDR1 SGDLS and CDR2 YYNGEE come from the germline V gene. This CDR3 comprises 14 residues. V gave up 4 bases and J gave up 10 bases, with 20 bases separating them. The CDR3 nucleotides are TGTGCCAGCAGCACCCATACAGGCAGAGGTGGAGCTTTCTTT. Protein sequence: CASSTHTGRGGAFF.

The rearrangement uses TRBV6-5 and TRBJ2-7; 8 positions agree with TRBD1. With V trimmed by 6 bases and J by 7 bases, 8 bases remained unmatched. Germline CDR1 is MNHEY and CDR2 is SVGAGI. This CDR3 comprises 13 residues. The CDR3 region is CASRETGVGEQYF. DNA of the CDR3: TGTGCCAGCAGGGAGACAGGGGTGGGGGAGCAGTACTTC.

V is TRBV18 and J is TRBJ2-7; tentative D call: TRBD1 (6 bases). V was shortened by 1 base and J by 4 bases, with 23 bases between the two germline ends. Looked up from germline, CDR1 is KGHSH and CDR2 is LQKENI. The CDR3 is 18 amino acids. The CDR3 loop reads CASSPRFLAGQGKYEQYF. The CDR3 DNA reads as TGTGCCAGCTCACCACGGTTCCTTGCCGGGCAGGGGAAATACGAGCAGTACTTC.

The chain carries TRBV27 and TRBJ2-3, with D unclear. V was shortened by 3 bases and J by 3 bases, with 13 bases between the two germline ends. CDR1 and CDR2 (germline): MNHEY, SMNVEV (reference sequence). There are 15 residues in the CDR3. The CDR3 region is CASSFIGRGTDTQYF. The CDR3 coding sequence is TGTGCCAGCAGTTTCATAGGGCGCGGTACAGATACGCAGTATTTT.

The rearrangement joins TRBV4-1 to TRBJ2-2, with a tentative D call TRBD2 (5 bases). V lost 0 bases and J 6 bases, leaving 17 bases between the germline ends. Looked up from germline, CDR1 is MGHRA and CDR2 is YSYEKL. This CDR3 contains 17 residues. This CDR3 reads CASSQDRAVSWSGELFF. Written as DNA, the CDR3 is TGCGCCAGCAGCCAAGATCGAGCGGTCTCGTGGTCCGGGGAGCTGTTTTTT.

This clone was detected only a few times. This chain links TRBV9 with TRBJ2-5; D not certain. The CDR3 consists of 15 residues. V shed 3 bases and J shed 5 bases, with 17 bases lying between them. Per the germline V gene, CDR1 is SGDLS and CDR2 is YYNGEE. DNA of the CDR3: TGTGCCAGCAGCGCTCGGGTTCTTAGGACGGAGACCCAGTACTTC. It translates to CASSARVLRTETQYF.

The chain's CDR3 is CASSSGTVAIEQYF. The CDR3, as DNA: TGTGCCAGCAGCTCAGGGACAGTGGCTATCGAGCAGTACTTC. The chain joins TRBV5-6 to TRBJ2-7; 7 positions match TRBD1. This CDR3 is 14 amino acids long. J gave up 6 bases and V 3 bases, and 9 bases lay outside the gene matches. CDR1 is SGHDT, CDR2 YYEEEE, per germline.

This chain links TRBV5-1 with TRBJ2-5; D is possibly TRBD1 or TRBD2 (5 bases each). The CDR3 contains 13 residues. Germline V gene data show CDR1 as SGHRS and CDR2 as YFSETQ. V shed 3 bases and J shed 1 base, with 7 bases lying between them. The CDR3 DNA reads TGCGCCAGCAGCTGGGGGTTCCAAGAGACCCAGTACTTC. Translation gives CASSWGFQETQYF. The full variable domain, rest sourced from reference TRBV5-1 and TRBJ2-5, is KAGVTQTPRYLIKTRGQQVTLSCSPISGHRSVSWYQQTPGQGLQFLFEYFSETQRNKGNFPGRFSGRQFSNSRSEMNVSTLELGDSALYLCASSWGFQETQYFGPGTRLLVL.

The chain links TRBV18 to TRBJ2-7, with no clear D. The V gene lost 5 bases and the J gene lost 3 bases, with 8 bases spanning the gap. This CDR3 contains 12 residues. Germline V gene lookup returns CDR1 KGHSH and CDR2 LQKENI. The CDR3: CASSSEDYEQYF. DNA of the CDR3: TGTGCCAGCTCAAGTGAAGACTACGAGCAGTACTTC.

The chain couples TRBV11-3 to TRBJ2-2; 9 bases are a match to TRBD1. The CDR3 is made up of 15 amino acids. V gave up 2 bases and J gave up 3 bases; unmatched junction bases: 1. CDR1 and CDR2 (germline): SGHNT, YENEEA. The CDR3 coding sequence is TGTGCCAGCAGCTTACGGGACAGGGACACCGGGGAGCTGTTTTTT. This gives the protein CASSLRDRDTGELFF.

The gene calls are TRBV10-3 and TRBJ1-1; 7 bases align to TRBD1. The J segment lost 1 base and the V segment lost 10 bases, leaving 6 bases of the junction unmatched. The CDR3 sequence is 13 residues long. CDR1 is ENHRY and CDR2 is SYGVKD in the germline V gene. DNA for the CDR3: TGTGCCAGCGGGGGACAGTCGAACACTGAAGCTTTCTTT. Translated, it gives CASGGQSNTEAFF.

The genes are TRBV4-1 and TRBJ2-3, with unresolved D. From germline, CDR1 is MGHRA and CDR2 YSYEKL. V lost 0 bases and J 0 bases, leaving 7 bases between the germline ends. The CDR3 runs to 15 residues. The CDR3 DNA reads TGCGCCAGCAGCCAAGATCCGCTCAGCACAGATACGCAGTATTTT. Protein product: CASSQDPLSTDTQYF.

This chain connects TRBV4-2 to TRBJ2-2; D might be TRBD2 (5 bases). Germline V CDR1 and CDR2: LGHNA, YNFKEQ. V was clipped by 0 bases and J by 8 bases, with 10 bases between them. The CDR3 consists of 14 residues. CDR3 loop: CASSQEGGRGELFF. In nucleotides, the CDR3 is TGTGCCAGCAGCCAAGAAGGCGGGCGGGGGGAGCTGTTTTTT.

The chain employs TRBV9 and TRBJ2-6; 8 bases map to TRBD2. Germline trimming cut 0 bases from V and 0 bases from J; bases unmatched to any gene: 5. Germline CDR1 and CDR2: SGDLS and YYNGEE. The CDR3 covers 18 residues. Here the CDR3 DNA reads TGTGCCAGCAGCGTAGTCCCTAGCGGGCCCTCTGGGGCCAACGTCCTGACTTTC. Encoded protein: CASSVVPSGPSGANVLTF.

This clone has a single count. The V gene is TRBV27, the J gene TRBJ1-1; D possibly corresponds to TRBD1 (5 bases). The CDR3 spans 13 residues. Per germline, CDR1 MNHEY and CDR2 SMNVEV (reference sequence). V lost 7 bases and J lost 1, with 10 bases in between. In nucleotides, the CDR3 is TGTGCCAGCAAGTTTGGGGGGAACACTGAAGCTTTCTTT. This gives the protein CASKFGGNTEAFF.

The sample holds one count of this clone. The V and J genes are TRBV5-6 and TRBJ2-7, with a possible D match to TRBD2 (6 bases). Germline CDR1 reads SGHDT; CDR2 reads YYEEEE. Trimming cost V 4 bases and J 3 bases, with 17 bases left between them. The CDR3 has 15 residues. CDR3: CASSHGTVGFYEQYF. In DNA, the CDR3 is TGTGCCAGCAGCCATGGGACTGTCGGCTTCTACGAGCAGTACTTC.

This clone was detected once. V usage is TRBV7-2 and J usage is TRBJ1-4, with D possibly TRBD1 on 5 matching bases. Germline CDR1 is SGHTA and CDR2 is FQGNSA. The CDR3 consists of 13 residues. Trimming removed 2 bases at V and 13 bases at J, with 14 bases between. The chain's CDR3 is CASSLSLTGGLFF. In DNA, the CDR3 is TGTGCCAGCAGCTTAAGTTTGACTGGGGGACTGTTTTTT.

This clone occurred a few times. The J gene is TRBJ2-3, the V gene TRBV4-1; a weak D match, TRBD1 (5 bases). V lost 4 bases and J lost 2, with 10 bases in between. CDR3 length equals 14 residues. Germline CDR1 MGHRA, CDR2 YSYEKL. The CDR3 loop reads CASSLQGYTDTQYF. The DNA for the CDR3 is TGCGCCAGCAGCCTTCAGGGATACACAGATACGCAGTATTTT.

This chain joins TRBV13 and TRBJ2-7, with 7 positions matching TRBD2. This CDR3 contains 15 residues. After removal of 0 bases from V and 2 bases from J, the junction contained 4 bases not matched to a gene. Germline CDR1 is PRHDT and CDR2 is FYEKMQ (reference sequence). DNA of the CDR3: TGTGCCAGCAGCTTAGGCTCCGGGGGGACCTACGAGCAGTACTTC. Protein: CASSLGSGGTYEQYF.